Listed here are 18 T cell receptor beta chains from one sample, sequenced in a study of shared clonotypes between healthy human individuals. TCRdb's table, derived via immunoSEQ multiplex PCR, lists solely in-frame clones and lacks some. Of about 1.1 million clones listed, around 78% are singletons. The sequenced material came from memory CD4+ T cells from PBMCs. The sample's subset: CD45RA-negative fraction. Receptors originate from a man younger than 35 in good health. Some clones in this sample may be carry-over from other donors' samples.

About this clone itself: The same CDR3 is also encoded by other DNA sequences in this sample. The chain uses TRBV6-1 and TRBJ2-1; the D is unclear. V was shortened by 8 bases and J by 3 bases, with 2 bases between the two germline ends. CDR1 and CDR2 from the germline V gene are MNHNS and SASEGT. The CDR3 is 10 amino acids. The chain's CDR3 is CASGYNEQFF. The CDR3 nucleotides are TGTGCCAGCGGCTACAATGAGCAGTTCTTC.

Points on this clone: This sample includes further DNA sequences coding for the same CDR3. The chain couples TRBV7-2 to TRBJ2-3, with D perhaps given as TRBD1 or TRBD2 (5 bases each). Trimming pared 5 bases from V and 0 bases from J, leaving 12 bases between. Germline CDR1 is SGHTA and CDR2 is FQGNSA. The CDR3 is 15 residues long. Here the CDR3 reads CASSRDGSSTDTQYF. As DNA, the CDR3 is TGTGCCAGCAGCCGGGACGGGTCTAGCACAGATACGCAGTATTTT.

The CDR3 protein is CAYPGWAALSGNTEAFF. CDR3 coding DNA: TGTGCCTACCCCGGGTGGGCAGCCTTAAGTGGGAACACTGAAGCTTTCTTT. V and J are TRBV28 and TRBJ1-1; D is unclear. CDR1 MDHEN and CDR2 SYDVKM come from the germline V gene. V shed 11 bases and J shed 1 base, with 26 bases lying between them. The CDR3 consists of 17 residues.

J is TRBJ1-4 and V is TRBV5-1; D possibly corresponds to TRBD1 (6 bases). The length of the CDR3 is 13 residues. Germline V gives CDR1 SGHRS, CDR2 YFSETQ. Deletions cut 3 bases from V and 8 bases from J, with 11 bases between. The chain's CDR3 is CASSSDSLEKLFF. The CDR3 DNA is TGCGCCAGCAGCTCGGACAGTTTAGAAAAACTGTTTTTT.

The gene calls are TRBV18 and TRBJ1-1, with D maybe TRBD1 (5 bases). CDR1 KGHSH and CDR2 LQKENI come from the germline V gene. V dropped 5 bases and J dropped 0 bases, with 7 bases sitting between them. CDR3 length: 13 residues. CDR3 sequence (DNA): TGTGCCAGCTCATGGGACCTGAACACTGAAGCTTTCTTT. Its translation is CASSWDLNTEAFF.

Written as DNA, the CDR3 is TGTGCCAGCAGCTTTATTTCGGCCTCGGATGAGCAGTTCTTC. It yields the protein CASSFISASDEQFF. V and J are TRBV11-2 and TRBJ2-1; D is unresolved. The CDR3 contains 14 residues. Trimming pared 3 bases from V and 8 bases from J, leaving 14 bases between. The germline CDR1 and CDR2 sequences are SGHAT and FQNNGV.

The chain recombines TRBV19 with TRBJ2-2; D is uncertain. The CDR3 extends over 11 amino acids. The V gene lost 8 bases and the J gene lost 9 bases, with 10 bases spanning the gap. CDR1 is LNHDA, CDR2 SQIVND, per germline (reference sequence). The CDR3 sequence is CASRLGRELFF. The CDR3 nucleotides read TGTGCCAGTCGGCTGGGCCGGGAGCTGTTTTTT. The full variable domain, its missing parts supplied by reference TRBV19 and TRBJ2-2, is DGGITQSPKYLFRKEGQNVTLSCEQNLNHDAMYWYRQDPGQGLRLIYYSQIVNDFQKGDIAEGYSVSREKKESFPLTVTSAQKNPTAFYLCASRLGRELFFGEGSRLTVL.

The chain couples TRBV4-1 to TRBJ2-5; the D gene is possibly TRBD2 (5 bases). This CDR3 is 15 amino acids long. CDR1 is MGHRA, CDR2 YSYEKL, per germline. Deletions cut 0 bases from V and 1 base from J, with 9 bases between. The CDR3 nucleotides read TGCGCCAGCAGCCAAGACCCGGGATCCCAAGAGACCCAGTACTTC. It specifies CASSQDPGSQETQYF.

The chain combines TRBV7-2 with TRBJ2-5; D might be TRBD1 or TRBD2, each matching 7 bases. This CDR3 region has 13 residues. V was pared by 11 bases and J by 4 bases, with 17 bases between. CDR1 and CDR2 (germline): SGHTA, FQGNSA. The CDR3 DNA is TGTGCCTGTGGTCAGGGGGAGGGAGAGACCCAGTACTTC. This sequence encodes CACGQGEGETQYF.

V is TRBV4-1 and J is TRBJ2-6; D is undetermined. Germline CDR1 MGHRA, CDR2 YSYEKL. V gave up 1 base and J gave up 0 bases, with 13 bases separating them. This CDR3 comprises 18 residues. CDR3 residues: CASSQGRGTLSGANVLTF. The CDR3, as DNA: TGCGCCAGCAGCCAAGGCCGAGGAACTCTCTCTGGGGCCAACGTCCTGACTTTC.

The V gene is TRBV10-3, the J gene TRBJ1-2; no firm D call. The CDR3 covers 20 residues. V was cut by 2 bases and J by 1 base, with 26 bases left in between. Germline-derived CDR1 and CDR2 are ENHRY and SYGVKD. The CDR3 protein is CAISEPPGRPARGFNYGYTF. DNA for the CDR3: TGTGCCATCAGTGAGCCCCCTGGCAGACCCGCGCGGGGATTTAACTATGGCTACACCTTC.

The chain is built from TRBV19 and TRBJ1-2; the D is unclear. This CDR3 has 16 residues. V was trimmed by 3 bases and J by 0 bases, leaving 14 bases between them. CDR1 is LNHDA and CDR2 is SQIVND in the germline V gene (reference sequence). The CDR3 protein is CASSIGRRSTNYGYTF. The DNA of the CDR3 is TGTGCCAGTAGTATCGGCCGGAGGTCAACTAACTATGGCTACACCTTC.

The chain joins TRBV5-1 to TRBJ2-3, with 10 bases fitting TRBD2. V lost 2 bases to trimming and J lost 0 bases; unmatched junction nucleotides: 9. CDR1 is SGHRS, CDR2 YFSETQ, per germline. The length of the CDR3 is 18 residues. The CDR3 here is CASSFEPGLAASTDTQYF. For the CDR3, the DNA is TGCGCCAGCAGCTTTGAACCTGGACTAGCGGCTAGCACAGATACGCAGTATTTT.

The chain uses TRBV28 and TRBJ2-1, with D perhaps matching TRBD2 (5 bases). The CDR3 contains 13 residues. Deletions cut 2 bases from V and 7 bases from J, with 9 bases between. Germline V gene data show CDR1 as MDHEN and CDR2 as SYDVKM. The chain's CDR3 is CASSLLTGNEQFF. The CDR3 coding sequence is TGTGCCAGCAGTTTACTGACGGGGAATGAGCAGTTCTTC.

The chain is built from TRBV25-1 and TRBJ2-5; 11 bases fit TRBD2. Germline V gene lookup returns CDR1 MGHDK and CDR2 SYGVNS. This CDR3 has 16 amino acids. Trimming at V came to 2 bases and at J to 7 bases, leaving 9 bases not matched to a gene. The DNA of the CDR3 is TGTGCCAGCAGTGAAGGTCGAACTAGCGGGAGTGTGACCCAGTACTTC. Amino acid sequence: CASSEGRTSGSVTQYF.

This clone came up once. The chain combines TRBV5-1 with TRBJ1-2, with 7 bases aligning to TRBD1. The CDR3 runs to 13 residues. Losses at the gene ends were 4 bases for V and 3 bases for J; bases not matched to a gene: 3. CDR1 SGHRS and CDR2 YFSETQ come from the germline V gene. The DNA of the CDR3 is TGCGCCAGCAGCACTACAGGGGACTATGGCTACACCTTC. Residues: CASSTTGDYGYTF.

The chain has TRBV10-1 and TRBJ2-1; maybe TRBD2 (5 bases). This CDR3 is 14 amino acids long. Trimming left V 8 bases short and J 1 base short, with 12 bases between. Germline V lookup: CDR1 WNHNN, CDR2 SYGVQD (reference sequence). Here the CDR3 reads CASGPGTSYNEQFF. In DNA form, the CDR3 reads TGCGCCAGCGGACCGGGAACATCCTACAATGAGCAGTTCTTC.

This clone was detected many times. Other nucleotide sequences in the sample specify the same CDR3. This chain links TRBV2 with TRBJ1-2, with D hard to call. The germline V gene encodes CDR1 SNHLY and CDR2 FYNNEI. The V end was cut by 4 bases, the J end by 4 bases, with 7 bases between. The CDR3 runs 12 residues. The CDR3 loop reads CASSGRSYGYTF. The CDR3 DNA reads TGTGCCAGCAGTGGGAGAAGCTATGGCTACACCTTC.